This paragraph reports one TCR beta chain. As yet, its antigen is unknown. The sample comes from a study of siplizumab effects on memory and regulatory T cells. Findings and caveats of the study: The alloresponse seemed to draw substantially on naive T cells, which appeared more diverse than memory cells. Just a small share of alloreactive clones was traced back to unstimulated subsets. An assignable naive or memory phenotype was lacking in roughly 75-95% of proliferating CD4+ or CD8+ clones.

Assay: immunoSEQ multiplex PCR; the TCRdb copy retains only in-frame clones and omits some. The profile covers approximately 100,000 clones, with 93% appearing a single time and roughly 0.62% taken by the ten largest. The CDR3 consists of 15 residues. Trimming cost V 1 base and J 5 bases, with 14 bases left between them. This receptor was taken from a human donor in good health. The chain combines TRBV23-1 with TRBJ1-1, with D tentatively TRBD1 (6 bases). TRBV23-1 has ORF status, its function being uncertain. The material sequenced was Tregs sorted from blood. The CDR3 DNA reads TGCGCCAGCAGTCAATACCTCAGGGGTTTAACTGAAGCTTTCTTT. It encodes CASSQYLRGLTEAFF.